This record covers a single TCR beta chain. Antigen specificity is unknown. The CDR3 runs to 16 residues. V lost 2 bases and J 0 bases, leaving 11 bases between the germline ends. Germline loops: CDR1 DFQATT, CDR2 SNEGSKA (reference sequence). The data derive from a study of T cells in Graves' hyperthyroidism and ophthalmopathy. Overall study findings and caveats: Researchers found most expanded thyroid clonotypes above 0.001 in blood as well.

The TCR beta CDR3 regions underwent amplification using RNA transcripts as the source. The study used the HTBI primer set for a first-round RT-PCR of the TCR CDR3. TCRdb re-called the multiplex PCR reads with MiXCR, one entry per CDR3 protein. The sample has some 600,000 distinct CDR3 sequences, about half seen once. This TCR derives from a woman in her late teens or twenties with Graves' hyperthyroidism. This sequence joins TRBV20-1 and TRBJ2-6; D may be TRBD1 (6 bases). Sequences were obtained from peripheral blood or thyroid tissue (not recorded which). CDR3 coding DNA: TGCAGTGCTAGACTGGGGGCGTTCTCTGGGGCCAACGTCCTGACTTTC. Protein product: CSARLGAFSGANVLTF.